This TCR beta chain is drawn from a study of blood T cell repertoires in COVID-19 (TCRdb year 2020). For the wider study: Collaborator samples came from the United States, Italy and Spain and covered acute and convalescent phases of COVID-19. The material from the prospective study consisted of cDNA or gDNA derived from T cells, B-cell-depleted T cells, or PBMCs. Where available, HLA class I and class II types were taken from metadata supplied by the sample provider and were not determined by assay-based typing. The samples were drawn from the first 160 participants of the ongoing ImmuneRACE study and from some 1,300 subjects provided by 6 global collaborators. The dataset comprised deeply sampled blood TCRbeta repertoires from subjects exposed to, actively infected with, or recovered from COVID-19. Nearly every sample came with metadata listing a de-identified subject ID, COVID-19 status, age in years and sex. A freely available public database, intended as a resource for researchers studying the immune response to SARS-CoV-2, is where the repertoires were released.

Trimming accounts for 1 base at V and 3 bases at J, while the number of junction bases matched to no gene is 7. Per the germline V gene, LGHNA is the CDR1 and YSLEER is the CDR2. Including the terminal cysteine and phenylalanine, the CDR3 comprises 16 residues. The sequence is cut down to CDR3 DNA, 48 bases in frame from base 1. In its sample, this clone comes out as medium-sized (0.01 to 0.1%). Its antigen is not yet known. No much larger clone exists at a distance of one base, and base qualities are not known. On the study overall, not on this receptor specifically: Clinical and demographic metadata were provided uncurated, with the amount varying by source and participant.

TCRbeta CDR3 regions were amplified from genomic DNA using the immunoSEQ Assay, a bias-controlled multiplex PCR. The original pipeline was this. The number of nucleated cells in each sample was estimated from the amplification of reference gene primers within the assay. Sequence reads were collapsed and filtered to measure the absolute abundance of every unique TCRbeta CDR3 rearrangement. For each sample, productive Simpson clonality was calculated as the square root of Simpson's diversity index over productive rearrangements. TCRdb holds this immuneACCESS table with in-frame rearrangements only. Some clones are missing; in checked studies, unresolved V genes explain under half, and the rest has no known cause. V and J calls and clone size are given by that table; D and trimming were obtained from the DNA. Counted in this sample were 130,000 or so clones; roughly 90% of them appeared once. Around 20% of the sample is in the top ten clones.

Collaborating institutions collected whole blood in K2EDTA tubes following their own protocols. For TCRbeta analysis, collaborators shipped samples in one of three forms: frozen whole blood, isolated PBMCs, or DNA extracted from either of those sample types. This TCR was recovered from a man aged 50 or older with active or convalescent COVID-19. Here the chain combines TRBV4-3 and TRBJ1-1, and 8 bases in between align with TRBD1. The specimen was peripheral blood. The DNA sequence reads TGCGCCAGCAGCCAAGGACGTACAGGGGGATACACTGAAGCTTTCTTT. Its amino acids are CASSQGRTGGYTEAFF.